These 18 T cell receptor beta chains originate from one sample sequenced in a study of spatial heterogeneity in lung cancer (dated 2019 in TCRdb). The sample's time point label, decoded: sample taken at primary tumor resection. To prepare the library, 5' RACE was applied. TCRdb shows the sequencer as NextSeq 500. TCRdb redid the processing of the public reads, applying fastp at Q25 and MiXCR, and retained in-frame beta chains. CDR3 protein duplicates are merged, each entry listing the most common genes and DNA. This sample is represented by 2,000 to 2,500 distinct CDR3 sequences; roughly 9.3% of them were singletons. The top ten clones comprise about 20% of the sample. This sample comprised normal lung tissue next to the tumor, obtained at surgery. The receptors shown here come from a female donor with early-stage non-small cell lung cancer.

This chain uses TRBV11-2 with TRBJ2-7; 10 bases map to TRBD1. Germline assignment: CDR1 SGHAT and CDR2 FQNNGV. The trim removed 5 bases at V and 3 bases at J, leaving 7 bases unmatched. The CDR3 consists of 15 residues. In nucleotides, the CDR3 is TGTGCCAGCAGCGAAGGGACAGGGGTTGGCTACGAGCAGTACTTC. Translated: CASSEGTGVGYEQYF.

By frequency in the sample, this clonotype is medium-sized (0.01 to 0.1%). The chain joins TRBV11-2 to TRBJ2-7, with D unresolved. This CDR3 has 14 residues. The germline CDR1 and CDR2 sequences are SGHAT and FQNNGV. Deletions cut 2 bases from V and 0 bases from J, with 8 bases between. In DNA form, the CDR3 reads TGTGCCAGCAGCTTATATCCGGACTCCTACGAGCAGTACTTC. As protein: CASSLYPDSYEQYF.

Judged by abundance, this clonotype is medium-sized (0.01 to 0.1%). The gene calls are TRBV9 and TRBJ1-5, with D maybe TRBD1 (5 bases). Germline loops: CDR1 SGDLS, CDR2 YYNGEE. Trimming pared 2 bases from V and 4 bases from J, leaving 13 bases between. The CDR3 is 15 residues long. The DNA of the CDR3 is TGTGCCAGCAGCGTTACCCCGACAGTAAATCAGCCCCAGCATTTT. Encoded protein: CASSVTPTVNQPQHF.

By frequency in the sample, this clonotype is medium-sized. The genes are TRBV19 and TRBJ2-7, with unresolved D. This CDR3 contains 14 residues. V lost 5 bases, J lost 0 bases, and 11 bases lay in between. Germline loops: CDR1 LNHDA, CDR2 SQIVND (reference sequence). CDR3 protein: CASSSADTSYEQYF. The CDR3 DNA reads TGTGCCAGTAGTTCGGCAGATACCTCCTACGAGCAGTACTTC. Complete variable domain (other parts from reference TRBV19 and TRBJ2-7): DGGITQSPKYLFRKEGQNVTLSCEQNLNHDAMYWYRQDPGQGLRLIYYSQIVNDFQKGDIAEGYSVSREKKESFPLTVTSAQKNPTAFYLCASSSADTSYEQYFGPGTRLTVT.

This clonotype occurred many times. V and J are TRBV7-2 and TRBJ2-5; TRBD1 aligns across 9 bases. The junction had 3 bases not matched to a gene; V was cut back by 5 bases and J by 2 bases. The germline CDR1 and CDR2 sequences are SGHTA and FQGNSA. The CDR3 length is 14 residues. The chain's CDR3 is CASSGGTGQETQYF. As DNA, the CDR3 is TGTGCCAGCAGCGGCGGGACAGGGCAAGAGACCCAGTACTTC.

This clonotype qualifies as medium-sized. V usage is TRBV29-1 and J usage is TRBJ1-1; 9 bases line up with TRBD1. Germline CDR1 reads SQVTM; CDR2 reads ANQGSEA. This CDR3 is 13 amino acids long. The J segment lost 4 bases and the V segment lost 5 bases, leaving 5 bases of the junction unmatched. The CDR3 DNA sequence: TGCAGCGTTCACAGGGGGCTAGGCACTGAAGCTTTCTTT. It specifies CSVHRGLGTEAFF.

This clonotype is medium-sized. For the CDR3, the DNA is TGTGCCAGCAGCTCGAGACTAGCGGGGGGGATGGAGACCCAGTACTTC. Its translation: CASSSRLAGGMETQYF. The V and J genes are TRBV6-2 or TRBV6-3 and TRBJ2-5, with 14 bases matching TRBD2. Germline values: CDR1 MNHEY, CDR2 SVGEGT. This CDR3 has 16 residues. J was trimmed by 5 bases and V by 6 bases; bases with no gene match: 8.

By proportion, this clonotype is medium-sized. V and J are TRBV5-1 and TRBJ2-7, with a weak D call TRBD1 (7 bases). V was pared by 4 bases and J by 6 bases, with 17 bases between. This CDR3 region has 14 residues. Germline lookup yields CDR1 SGHRS and CDR2 YFSETQ. The CDR3 nucleotides are TGCGCCAGCAGCGGGACAGCCGCGGAGGGCGAGCAGTACTTC. Residues: CASSGTAAEGEQYF.

J is TRBJ2-1 and V is TRBV27; D is undetermined. This CDR3 comprises 15 residues. CDR1 is MNHEY and CDR2 is SMNVEV in the germline V gene (reference sequence). Deletions cut 2 bases from V and 0 bases from J, with 8 bases between. CDR3 nucleotide sequence: TGTGCCAGCAGTTTAGGCGGACCCTCCTACAATGAGCAGTTCTTC. Translated: CASSLGGPSYNEQFF.

The CDR3 sequence is CASSPTSGGYNEQFF. CDR3 DNA sequence: TGTGCCAGCAGTCCGACTAGCGGGGGCTACAATGAGCAGTTCTTC. The V call is TRBV6-2 or TRBV6-3, the J call TRBJ2-1, with TRBD2 matching over 12 bases. The trim removed 5 bases at V and 3 bases at J, leaving 2 bases unmatched. CDR1 is MNHEY, CDR2 SVGEGT, per germline. CDR3 length equals 15 residues.

In its sample, this clonotype is medium-sized. The CDR3 sequence is CSVPGGDTQYF. The CDR3 DNA is TGCAGCGTACCGGGGGGAGATACGCAGTATTTT. The genes are TRBV29-1 and TRBJ2-3, with 7 positions matching TRBD2. The ends lost 6 bases at V and 5 bases at J; junction bases unmatched: 2. The CDR3 is 11 amino acids. Germline CDR1 and CDR2: SQVTM and ANQGSEA.

This clonotype is deemed medium-sized (0.01 to 0.1%). This chain uses TRBV20-1 with TRBJ2-7; TRBD2 matches at 16 bases. The V and J ends lost 6 bases and 6 bases, in that order; junction bases with no gene match: 5. This CDR3 is 14 amino acids long. The germline V gene encodes CDR1 DFQATT and CDR2 SNEGSKA (reference sequence). The CDR3 protein is CSAGTSGGAGEQYF. CDR3 bases: TGCAGTGCAGGGACTAGCGGGGGGGCCGGCGAGCAGTACTTC.

This chain links TRBV30 with TRBJ2-2; D may be TRBD1 (5 bases). The CDR3 extends over 15 amino acids. Germline V gene lookup returns CDR1 GTSNPN and CDR2 SVGIG (reference sequence). With 0 bases removed from V and 4 bases from J, the gap between germline ends came to 12 bases. The CDR3 sequence: CAWSVQVTATGELFF. The DNA for the CDR3 is TGTGCCTGGAGTGTACAGGTGACAGCCACCGGGGAGCTGTTTTTT.

This clonotype is deemed medium-sized. This chain uses TRBV14 with TRBJ1-1; TRBD1 is a possible D gene (5 bases). Germline values: CDR1 SGHDN, CDR2 FVKESK. The V end was cut by 4 bases, the J end by 1 base, with 7 bases between. This CDR3 contains 13 residues. In DNA form, the CDR3 reads TGTGCCAGCAGCCCCGGACAGAACACTGAAGCTTTCTTT. It is translated as CASSPGQNTEAFF.

In its sample, this clonotype ranks as medium-sized. The chain joins TRBV11-3 to TRBJ2-7, with D possibly TRBD1 on 6 matching bases. The CDR3 is 14 residues long. Looked up from germline, CDR1 is SGHNT and CDR2 is YENEEA. V shed 7 bases and J shed 3 bases, with 16 bases lying between them. The CDR3 nucleotides read TGTGCCAGCACCCAATCCGGGACAAACTACGAGCAGTACTTC. It yields the protein CASTQSGTNYEQYF.

This clonotype is judged medium-sized. V usage is TRBV28 and J usage is TRBJ2-5, with 8 bases lining up with TRBD2. The CDR3 spans 14 residues. Germline CDR1 reads MDHEN; CDR2 reads SYDVKM. The junction had 8 bases not matched to a gene; V was cut back by 6 bases and J by 5 bases. CDR3 nucleotides: TGTGCCAGCAGGGGGGGACTAGGACACGAGACCCAGTACTTC. Translation: CASRGGLGHETQYF.

This clonotype is medium-sized (0.01 to 0.1%). This chain uses TRBV24-1 with TRBJ2-1; D may be TRBD2 (5 bases). CDR1 is KGHDR and CDR2 is SFDVKD in the germline V gene. The CDR3 spans 15 residues. Trimming took 2 bases from V and 4 from J, leaving 11 bases between them. As DNA, the CDR3 is TGTGCCACCAGTGATTCGAGGACTGGATACAATGAGCAGTTCTTC. Protein: CATSDSRTGYNEQFF.

This clonotype qualifies as medium-sized. The chain links TRBV6-2 or TRBV6-3 to TRBJ2-1; D ambiguous. V dropped 2 bases and J dropped 3 bases, with 2 bases sitting between them. The CDR3 extends over 12 amino acids. CDR1 is MNHEY and CDR2 is SVGEGT in the germline V gene. The chain's CDR3 is CASSYHYNEQFF. The CDR3 bases are TGTGCCAGCAGTTACCACTACAATGAGCAGTTCTTC.